This T cell receptor beta chain is drawn from a study of blood T cell repertoires in COVID-19 (dated by TCRdb to the early 2020s). Regarding the complete study: The collaborator samples originated in the United States, Italy and Spain and spanned the acute and convalescent phases of COVID-19. Where HLA class I and class II types were available, the types were taken from metadata supplied by the sample provider, not from assay-based typing. Samples were obtained from the ongoing ImmuneRACE study (first 160 participants) and from 1,254 subjects provided by 6 global collaborators. The sample metadata nearly always contained a de-identified subject ID, COVID-19 status, age in years and sex. The repertoires were released in a freely available public database meant as a resource for research on the immune response to SARS-CoV-2. Deeply sampled blood TCRbeta repertoires from subjects exposed to, actively infected with, or recovered from COVID-19 were included in the dataset. The prospective study material was composed of cDNA or gDNA derived from T cells, B-cell-depleted T cells, or PBMCs. What the authors observed across the whole study: The amount of clinical and demographic metadata varied by source and participant and was provided uncurated.

TCRbeta CDR3 regions were amplified from genomic DNA by means of the immunoSEQ Assay, a bias-controlled multiplex PCR. As for the authors' bioinformatics: Nucleated cell counts per sample were estimated from amplification of reference gene primers within the assay. To quantify the absolute abundance of each unique TCRbeta CDR3 rearrangement, sequence reads were collapsed and filtered. For each sample, productive Simpson clonality was calculated as the square root of Simpson's diversity index across productive rearrangements. The source is immuneACCESS, and TCRdb retained only in-frame sequences with V and J called. Part of the clones is not carried over; for the studies checked, unresolved V genes explain less than half of this, and the remainder is unexplained. That table supplies the V and J calls and clone size; D and trimming were determined from the DNA. Here the sample has about 200,000 clones; around nine tenths occur a single time. The ten biggest clones cover around 2.7% of the sample.

The CDR3 measures 15 amino acids from cysteine to phenylalanine. The entry retains the CDR3 DNA only, 45 bases that are in frame from base 1. Via the germline V gene, CDR1 is MGHRA and CDR2 YSYEKL. Trimming at the junction amounts to 4 bases on V and 1 base on J, and the germline ends lie 13 bases apart. Collaborating institutions collected whole blood in K2EDTA tubes following their own protocols. For TCRbeta analysis, collaborators shipped samples as frozen whole blood, isolated PBMCs, or DNA extracted from either of those sample types. As for this clone: Its antigen remains unidentified. Base qualities are missing; no much larger clone stands one base away.

This TCR was recovered from a man aged 60 to 69 with acute or convalescent COVID-19. The V and J segments used are TRBV4-1 and TRBJ1-1; no D gene is confidently identified. The sequenced material came from peripheral blood. The CDR3 amino acid sequence is: CASSLVPEANTEAFF. The DNA reads TGCGCCAGCAGCCTGGTTCCGGAGGCGAACACTGAAGCTTTCTTT.